This TCR beta chain was sequenced in a study of blood T cells in healthy people across ages. Notes on the study in general: Among T cells, TCR beta diversity per million cells dropped roughly linearly as age rose. There was a strong correlation between TCR beta diversity and naive T cell percentage.

For the second PCR, which ran for about 7 to 11 cycles, a sample-barcoded 5' primer and a J-beta primer mix were used. TCRdb re-called the 5' RACE reads through MiXCR, storing one row per CDR3 protein. The sample has under 1,100,000 distinct CDR3 sequences, under 30% seen once; the top ten hold 0.75%. This clonotype came up a few times. Its antigen remains unidentified. Germline CDR1 MNHEY, CDR2 SMNVEV (reference sequence). V was clipped by 4 bases and J by 6 bases, with 12 bases between them. The CDR3 has 13 amino acids. These data were also filed under a second study, of T cells of mothers and their children. This second study says: Compared with unrelated pairs, related mother-child pairs had slightly higher, non-significant overlap.

Sequencing was carried out using blood. The chain joins TRBV27 to TRBJ1-1, with D possibly TRBD1 on 5 matching bases. The source of this sequence is a girl aged 2-15 years in good health. The CDR3 region is CASSYHVQAEAFF. The CDR3 nucleotides are TGTGCCAGCAGTTATCACGTACAGGCTGAAGCTTTCTTT.